This TCR beta chain was sequenced during a study of blood T cells in healthy people across ages. Germline CDR1 reads MNHEY; CDR2 reads SMNVEV (reference sequence). V lost 4 bases to trimming and J lost 7 bases; unmatched junction nucleotides: 6. CDR3 size: 14 residues. Study results and caveats: The donors' CMV status was not determined, possibly confounding changes in expanded clonotypes.

Together with a sample-barcoded 5' primer, a J-beta primer mix was included in a second PCR lasting roughly 6 to 12 cycles. MiXCR, applied by TCRdb to the 5' RACE reads, yields one record per CDR3 protein. The repertoire holds roughly 1.6 million distinct CDR3 sequences, with around 35% as singletons. Note on this clonotype: Its antigen is not identified.

Sample: blood. The TCR was taken from a woman younger than 45 in good health. The rearrangement uses TRBV27 and TRBJ2-1; 8 bases map to TRBD1. DNA of the CDR3: TGTGCCAGCAGTTCCCAGGGGGCTTGGAATGAGCAGTTCTTC. It translates to CASSSQGAWNEQFF.